The text below deals with one TCR beta chain. No antigen is known for it. This sample is drawn from a study of shared clonotypes between healthy human individuals. General study results and limits: Naive subsets generally had larger estimated richness than memory subsets.

V shed 0 bases and J shed 5 bases, with 22 bases lying between them. CDR3 length equals 19 residues. The germline gives CDR1 MGHRA, CDR2 YSYEKL. The method was immunoSEQ multiplex PCR; TCRdb's version includes in-frame clones alone and lacks a portion of them. Of hundreds of thousands of clones listed, around three quarters are singletons. Sequencing used memory CD4+ T cells sorted from blood. Specified subset: CD45RA-negative fraction. The sequence derives from a woman aged 25 to 39 in good health. The chain combines TRBV4-1 with TRBJ2-2; perhaps TRBD2 as D (6 bases). The CDR3 DNA is TGCGCCAGCAGCCAAGAAATCGGGGGTTGGGACCAGACAACCGGGGAGCTGTTTTTT. This encodes CASSQEIGGWDQTTGELFF.